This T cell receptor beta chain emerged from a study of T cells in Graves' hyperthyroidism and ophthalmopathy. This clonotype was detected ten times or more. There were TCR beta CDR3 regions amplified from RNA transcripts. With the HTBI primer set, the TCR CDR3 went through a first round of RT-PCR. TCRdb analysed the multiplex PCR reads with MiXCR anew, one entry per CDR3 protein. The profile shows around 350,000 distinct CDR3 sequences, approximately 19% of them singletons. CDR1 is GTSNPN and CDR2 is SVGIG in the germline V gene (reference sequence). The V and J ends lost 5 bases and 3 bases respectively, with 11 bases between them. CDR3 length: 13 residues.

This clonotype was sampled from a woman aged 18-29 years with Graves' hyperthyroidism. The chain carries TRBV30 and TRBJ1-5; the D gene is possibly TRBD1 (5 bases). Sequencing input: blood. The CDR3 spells CAWAGQYNQPQHF. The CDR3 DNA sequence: TGTGCCTGGGCGGGGCAGTACAATCAGCCCCAGCATTTT.